Below, 8 T cell receptor beta chains from the same sample are listed, as sequenced in a study of shared clonotypes between healthy human individuals. Using immunoSEQ multiplex PCR, the repertoire was profiled, and TCRdb retains in-frame clones only, with some absent. This table has about 2.4 million clones, roughly 93% appearing once. The sequenced material came from naive CD4+ T cells from PBMCs. Sample subset: CD45RA+ positively selected. These receptors were collected from a man aged 18-30 years in good health. Some clones in this sample may be carry-over from other donors' samples.

The chain links TRBV5-1 to TRBJ2-3, with TRBD1 identical over 10 bases. The CDR3 extends over 16 amino acids. Germline V lookup: CDR1 SGHRS, CDR2 YFSETQ. Trimming took 0 bases from V and 4 from J; bases not matched to a gene: 5. CDR3 nucleotides: TGCGCCAGCAGCTTGGAAGGGACAGGGGCCGCAGATACGCAGTATTTT. Protein sequence: CASSLEGTGAADTQYF. Full variable domain (remainder filled in from reference TRBV5-1 and TRBJ2-3): KAGVTQTPRYLIKTRGQQVTLSCSPISGHRSVSWYQQTPGQGLQFLFEYFSETQRNKGNFPGRFSGRQFSNSRSEMNVSTLELGDSALYLCASSLEGTGAADTQYFGPGTRLTVL.

V usage is TRBV6-1 and J usage is TRBJ1-2; 12 nucleotides match TRBD1. The CDR3 spans 13 residues. The germline gives CDR1 MNHNS, CDR2 SASEGT. Unmatched junction bases numbered 4, after V lost 6 bases and J lost 8 bases. The CDR3 sequence is CASRGTGGSGYTF. Written as DNA, the CDR3 is TGTGCCAGCAGGGGGACAGGGGGCTCAGGCTACACCTTC.

J is TRBJ2-7 and V is TRBV4-1, with D unclear. V was clipped by 1 base and J by 5 bases, with 15 bases between them. The V gene's germline CDR1 is MGHRA and CDR2 YSYEKL. There are 15 residues in the CDR3. The CDR3 loop is CASSQVHRAIDEQYF. The DNA for the CDR3 is TGCGCCAGCAGCCAAGTACACCGGGCTATTGACGAGCAGTACTTC.

This clone occurred once. The chain links TRBV7-3 to TRBJ2-4, with a weak D call TRBD1 (6 bases). This CDR3 comprises 16 residues. Trimming removed 0 bases at V and 6 bases at J, with 15 bases between. Germline values: CDR1 SGHTA, CDR2 FQGTGA. This CDR3 is CASSLTHRQGLNIQYF. DNA for the CDR3: TGTGCCAGCAGCTTAACACATAGGCAGGGGTTAAACATTCAGTACTTC.

The chain couples TRBV5-1 to TRBJ2-7, with unresolved D. CDR3 length equals 14 residues. Trimming left V 0 bases short and J 4 bases short, with 11 bases between. Germline V lookup: CDR1 SGHRS, CDR2 YFSETQ. This CDR3 is CASSLVPSEYEQYF. In DNA, the CDR3 is TGCGCCAGCAGCTTGGTTCCATCCGAATACGAGCAGTACTTC.

This clone appeared a single time. The rearrangement joins TRBV28 to TRBJ2-1; D possibly matches TRBD1 or TRBD2 (5 bases each). Deletions cut 4 bases from V and 6 bases from J, with 10 bases between. The germline CDR1 and CDR2 sequences are MDHEN and SYDVKM. The CDR3 has 13 amino acids. The CDR3 protein is CASSWGPANEQFF. As DNA, the CDR3 is TGTGCCAGCAGTTGGGGACCAGCCAATGAGCAGTTCTTC.

The CDR3 region has the DNA TGCAGCGTAACGGGACAGGGGTACCAAGAGACCCAGTACTTC. Its protein product is CSVTGQGYQETQYF. The chain is built from TRBV29-1 and TRBJ2-5; 10 bases line up with TRBD1. Germline V gene data show CDR1 as SQVTM and CDR2 as ANQGSEA. This CDR3 has 14 residues. V was clipped by 6 bases and J by 0 bases; unmatched bases: 4.

This clone was seen more than once but under ten times. Other DNA sequences in this sample translate to the same CDR3. The rearrangement uses TRBV2 and TRBJ1-5; TRBD1 aligns across 7 bases. The V gene end was trimmed by 4 bases and the J gene end by 4 bases; junction bases not matched to a gene: 1. The CDR3 length is 13 residues. CDR1 is SNHLY, CDR2 FYNNEI, per germline. CDR3 nucleotides: TGTGCCAGCAGTGGACAGGGAAATCAGCCCCAGCATTTT. This sequence encodes CASSGQGNQPQHF. The full variable domain, completed using reference TRBV2 and TRBJ1-5, is EPEVTQTPSHQVTQMGQEVILRCVPISNHLYFYWYRQILGQKVEFLVSFYNNEISEKSEIFDDQFSVERPDGSNFTLKIRSTKLEDSAMYFCASSGQGNQPQHFGDGTRLSIL.